This T cell receptor (beta chain) was identified in a study of T-cell reconstitution after alpha-beta-depleted transplantation in children. Regarding the study as a whole: Several hundred expanded graft clones reportedly gave rise to the alpha-beta T cells present about two months after transplant. T cells produced anew were the main source of T-cell counts and diversity one year after transplant. Some patients showed high day-60 TCRbeta diversity, which derived from surviving recipient T cells and thymic progenitors.

In the case of this clonotype: What it recognizes is unknown.

Unique molecular identifiers were incorporated when the TCRbeta library was constructed. Each CDR3 protein is one row after TCRdb ran MiXCR on the PCR reads. This sample carries about 980,000 distinct CDR3 sequences, under 30% of them seen once, and the ten largest clones take 28%. The sequencing here drew on PBMCs, mostly from graft donor cells, taken 360 days after TCRalphabeta/CD19-depleted stem cell transplant. This TCR was recovered from a boy under two years old who had a stem cell transplant for SCID, so the T cells may come from the graft donor.

CDR3 loop: CASSFGHTYQETQYF. DNA of the CDR3: TGCGCCAGCAGCTTCGGACATACGTACCAAGAGACCCAGTACTTC. This rearrangement joins TRBV5-1 to TRBJ2-5; a weak D match, TRBD1 (5 bases). The CDR3 runs 15 residues. Germline CDR1 and CDR2: SGHRS and YFSETQ. V was trimmed by 2 bases and J by 0 bases, leaving 11 bases between them.